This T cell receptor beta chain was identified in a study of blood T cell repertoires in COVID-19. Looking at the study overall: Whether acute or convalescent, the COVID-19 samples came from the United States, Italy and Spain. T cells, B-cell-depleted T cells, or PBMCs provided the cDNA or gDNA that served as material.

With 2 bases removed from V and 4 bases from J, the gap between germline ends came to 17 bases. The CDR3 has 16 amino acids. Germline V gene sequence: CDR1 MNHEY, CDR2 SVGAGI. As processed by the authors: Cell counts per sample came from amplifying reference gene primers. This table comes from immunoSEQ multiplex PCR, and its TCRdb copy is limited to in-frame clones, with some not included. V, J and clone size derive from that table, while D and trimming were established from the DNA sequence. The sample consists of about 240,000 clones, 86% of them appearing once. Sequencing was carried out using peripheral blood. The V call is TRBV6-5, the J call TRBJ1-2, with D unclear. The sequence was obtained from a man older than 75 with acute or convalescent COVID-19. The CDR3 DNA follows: TGTGCCAGCAGTTACGGTCCAAGAAGGCCAGGCTATGGCTACACCTTC. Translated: CASSYGPRRPGYGYTF.